This is a list of T cell receptor beta chains from one sample in a study of cytomegalovirus exposure and HLA in healthy donors. Here immunoSEQ multiplex PCR was the method, and the copy in TCRdb shows in-frame clones only, minus some. Its table records 200,000 to 250,000 clones. Sequenced input: PBMCs. All receptors derive from a woman in her thirties in good health and CMV-seropositive. Each CDR3 is given without its conserved first and last residue. Each record gives: CDR3 protein, D gene, V gene. D genes are given only for firm matches.

ASSFRGFSNEQF | - | TRBV5-8
ASSPPGQGAETQY | TRBD1 | TRBV18
ASSVGSSGGAYEQY | TRBD2 | TRBV9
SVASGVPSEKLF | - | TRBV29-1
SCGRRDTEAF | - | TRBV29-1
ASSPGLAGNTGELF | TRBD2 | TRBV18
ASSLGGGGAYNEQF | TRBD2 | TRBV7-7
ASSPRAPSTDTQY | - | TRBV28
ASSRDGGAQY | - | TRBV4-3
AISAPQGIESGNTIY | - | TRBV10-3
ASSTGQGGTEAF | TRBD1 | TRBV18
ASSQGRSYEQY | - | TRBV4-1
ASSSDQGYTQY | - | TRBV7-2
ASSPGDTQY | - | TRBV9
ASSFGLSSYNEQF | - | TRBV5-1
ASSPARDMYGYT | - | TRBV10-2
ASSGLAGEGYTQY | TRBD2 | TRBV2
ASSRRQASYEQY | - | TRBV19
ASSPAGSAGETQY | - | TRBV27
ASKESETQY | - | TRBV5-1
ASSPITIQGLSPLH | - | TRBV28
ASSQDWGGLATDTQY | TRBD2 | TRBV14
ASRPSTTGKLF | TRBD1 | TRBV6-5
AISRAREGTETQY | TRBD2 | TRBV10-3
ASSLGRGGSQLF | TRBD2 | TRBV7-6
ASSSPGTSGRRETQY | TRBD2 | TRBV7-8
ASSLELAGSSGANVLT | TRBD2 | TRBV5-1
ASSLGGANYGYT | - | TRBV7-2
ASRTTGKDYGYT | TRBD1 | TRBV28
ASKGGVDTQY | - | TRBV2
ASRTGGSGNTIY | TRBD1 | TRBV27
ASSQEEAQGVQETQY | TRBD1 | TRBV14
ASSPDLRQEETQY | - | TRBV5-4
ASSFRGDLNTEAF | - | TRBV28
ASSYSAASGYEQY | - | TRBV6-5
ASSLRQGAYTEAF | TRBD1 | TRBV28
ASRQVWRGGLQPDTQY | - | TRBV7-8
ASSLAGAISYEQY | - | TRBV5-5
ASSVPGGETPLH | - | TRBV6-5
ASSAGFGETQY | - | TRBV7-7
ASSGTGGNQPQH | TRBD1 | TRBV19
ASSPLGGRAEETQY | TRBD2 | TRBV27
AISEAGPKGYT | - | TRBV10-3
ASSPTGISLSGANVLT | - | TRBV18
ASSPMTSGSIRSYEQY | TRBD2 | TRBV18
ASSWTGGPQPQH | TRBD1 | TRBV7-2
ASSRSSDFSGNTIY | - | TRBV5-6
ASSAPSSYNEQF | - | TRBV5-1
ASSYSYRGDSPLH | TRBD1 | TRBV6-6
ASSTRAQRGYEQF | TRBD2 | TRBV27
ASSLLAGSTDTQY | TRBD2 | TRBV2
ASRDLLQPQH | - | TRBV19
ASKVGHQAEKLF | - | TRBV6-1
ASSPEGTDNEKLF | TRBD1 | TRBV5-1
ASSAARASGSNTGELF | TRBD2 | TRBV9
ASSEDRGEKLF | TRBD1 | TRBV6-1
ASSETGLYGYT | TRBD1 | TRBV6-1
ASSDYTSGGSNEQF | TRBD2 | TRBV6-4
ASSELGPANNSPLH | - | TRBV6-1